This T cell receptor (beta chain) was captured in a study of cytomegalovirus exposure and HLA in healthy donors (TCRdb year 2017). Context from the whole study: An earlier analysis of approximately 640 of the donors reported 276 Gb of sequence data and more than 90 million unique TCR beta sequences from roughly 200 million T cells. An early release covering roughly 600 HLA-typed donors comprised around 300 gigabases of sequencing data and around 80 million unique TCR sequences. Of the roughly 400 genotyped donors, over 80% were placed in the genetic ancestry cluster associated with self-reported Caucasian donors. The study aimed to test whether cataloging public T cell receptors could reveal signatures of past pathogen exposure. The T cell repertoires of around 670 subjects were profiled by immunosequencing and related to cytomegalovirus serostatus. Besides the first cohort of approximately 670 subjects, a separate validation cohort made up of around 120 different subjects was used. High-throughput TCR immunosequencing, statistical association of individual TCRs with disease status, and machine learning were combined to predict cytomegalovirus infection status. A later analysis re-examined previously published TCR beta repertoires from just over 650 donors and added high-resolution HLA genotyping to investigate patterns of TCR occurrence. Rather than drawing on any new phenotypic data, the later analysis identified candidate immune exposures from TCR beta sequences and the way those sequences occurred across donors. An earlier analysis of fewer than 750 of the donors used high-throughput TCR beta sequencing to judge whether each TCR beta V gene segment behaved as functional or pseudogenic. Donor age, sex, ethnicity and CMV serostatus were compiled alongside the repertoire data. A later genetic analysis took genome-wide SNP genotypes for about 65% of the roughly 670 donors and used that subset as a discovery cohort. All discovery cohort repertoires had been generated on a single sequencing platform. HLA typing included class I and class II loci at four-digit resolution. The number of donors typed differed by locus, with roughly 629-640 for A, B, C, DRB1 and DQB1, roughly 520 for DQA1, 600 to 610 for DPA1, and around 460 for DPB1. About 5 DR-DQ haplotypes were handled as single units for association and clustering, since linkage in the cohort was strong. Among 398 genotyped donors of the cohort, an average of roughly 230,000 unique TCR beta nucleotide sequences was sequenced per donor, of which about 20% were non-productive.

Remarks on this clone: This clone's antigen is unknown. No much larger clone is present one base from it, and per-base qualities are unavailable.

The research as a whole found: Cytomegalovirus status was reported to be diagnosed by the classifier with high specificity and sensitivity in both the original and validation cohorts. A later analysis associated about 17,000 TCR beta sequences with specific HLA alleles at a false discovery rate of 0.05. Several of the top co-occurrence clusters appeared to be linked to parvovirus B19, influenza, CMV and Epstein-Barr virus, according to a later analysis. Some IMGT-functional V segments, including TRBV6-2 and TRBV6-3, could not be distinguished by the 87-base-pair reads and were therefore excluded. A further reported finding was that TCR beta sequences accurately predicted the HLA-A and HLA-B alleles for most subjects in the first cohort. Sequencing depth was assumed to be roughly uniform across donors in the presence/absence analyses, though that assumption may not hold. According to the authors, the approach could potentially be generalized to other disease states and immunological phenotypes. Compared with the approximately 710-donor mean, donors in an Asian-associated ancestry cluster had fewer N-insertions in productive TCRs, according to a later genetic analysis. HLA typing was unavailable for some donors at each locus, so association tests used only the typed subset. An association between a missense DCLRE1C variant and V-gene and J-gene trimming of TCR beta chains was found in a later genetic analysis and replicated in an independent cohort. Compared with equally common non-associated chains, HLA-associated TCR beta chains in a later analysis were more clonally expanded and had lower generation probabilities. Strong co-occurrence of HLA alleles, especially DR and DQ, made assigning TCR associations to individual alleles difficult. In vitro tests confirmed that a few of the cytomegalovirus-associated TCR beta chains recognize cytomegalovirus antigens. Most CMV-associated TCR beta chains appeared to be HLA-restricted in a later analysis, and the HLA associations seemed to be driven largely by CMV exposure. Correlated functional status among segregating V segments might reflect linkage disequilibrium, but an unknown experimental factor could not be ruled out. An earlier analysis of approximately 530 of the donors showed that most TCR beta V segments appeared in productive rearrangements either about 87% or about 30% of the time, which broadly matched IMGT annotations. In this cohort, only TCR beta chains were sequenced, and detectable features were limited by the absence of alpha or paired-chain data. Because counts were too low, roughly 16 rarely observed V segments, including chromosome 9 orphons, were excluded from the earlier analysis of some 590 of the donors. A group of highly shared sequence variants was considered likely to be a technical artifact of the sequencing pipeline. Most TCR sequences were seen in very few donors, while some public TCRs were found in many individuals. According to a later analysis, TCR association rates differed among HLA loci, with DRB1 alleles showing the most associated TCRs and HLA-C alleles showing the fewest. Immune exposure information for the cohort was limited to CMV serostatus. In the study, around 150 TCR beta chains were listed as associated with cytomegalovirus.

The cohort was made up of about 670 healthy bone marrow donors. At the time of sampling, all cohort members were nominally healthy, though unrecorded immune exposures were likely present. The donor was CMV seronegative and was included in the group of over 300 seronegative cohort members. A peripheral blood sample was provided by each donor, and peripheral blood mononuclear cells were used for TCR beta sequencing. Genomic DNA extraction from the blood cell samples was performed with the Qiagen DNeasy Blood Extraction Kit. V lost 7 bases and J lost 0 bases, and the count of bases not matched to a germline gene is 12. The CDR3 runs 17 amino acids, cysteine and phenylalanine included. Only the CDR3 region is kept as DNA, spanning 51 bases read in frame from base 1. The germline V gene supplies CDR1 SNHLY and CDR2 FYNNEI. The library was prepared using the immunoSEQ multiplex PCR assay. For the multiplex PCR, a mixture combining 60 forward primers for TCR Vbeta segments and 13 reverse primers for TCR Jbeta segments was used. Amplification of the CDR3 region of rearranged TCR beta genes was performed with a multiplex PCR assay on genomic DNA. Amplified TCR beta libraries were sequenced as 87-base-pair reads on the Illumina HiSeq System. Regarding the original processing steps: A later analysis tallied around 87 million unique TCR beta chains across the 600 to 700 repertoires, and 10 million to 11 million of those chains were shared by two or more donors. A nearest-neighbor algorithm error-corrected the raw reads and collapsed the reads into unique sequences, merging closely related sequences to remove PCR and sequencing errors. CDR3 sequences were aligned to IMGT reference sequences to assign V, D and J gene segments. For a sequence to be retained, a match of at least six nucleotides was required to both a V gene segment and a J gene segment. A rearrangement was called productive if the CDR3 had no stop codons and remained in frame with V and J, and every other rearrangement was called non-productive. CDR3 was defined according to IMGT convention as the region running from the second conserved V-encoded cysteine to the conserved J-encoded phenylalanine. Sequences without an unambiguous match to a single V gene segment were excluded from the earlier analysis of 500 to 700 of the donors. In an earlier analysis of roughly 600 of the donors, a V segment was called functional when productive rearrangements were above 56.7%, and segregating when the standard deviation between donors exceeded 5%. A statistical classification framework was built to diagnose cytomegalovirus status from the catalog of TCR beta chain sequences. V and J gene assignment, in a later analysis, came from comparing TCR nucleotide sequences with IMGT/GENE-DB human TR gene sequences. In a later analysis, CDR3 sequences and most-parsimonious VDJ recombination scenarios were assigned using the TCRdist pipeline. A later analysis defined each TCR beta chain by its CDR3 amino acid sequence plus V-gene family, and excluded reads lacking a unique V-gene family. As a way to deal with suspected cross-contamination and a sequencing artifact, a later analysis dropped under 600 nucleotide sequences that were highly shared and had low generation probability. A later analysis calculated a clonal expansion index for each public chain from normalized within-repertoire ranks of inferred template counts. In a later analysis, generation probabilities were computed with a VDJ recombination model fitted to out-of-frame rearrangements, and the resulting probabilities were checked against IGoR. In a later analysis, hypergeometric tests were used to score TCR-TCR, TCR-HLA and TCR-CMV co-occurrence, with a repertoire-size bias correction applied to TCR pairs. False discovery rates were estimated in a later analysis by permuting HLA or CMV assignments 20 times. In a later analysis, co-occurring TCRs were grouped with DBSCAN, and TCRdist sequence similarity was added when clustering was performed within HLA-allele-positive subsets. Co-occurrence clustering excluded repertoires with fewer than 30,000 or more than 120,000 public chains, plus five with anomalous nucleotide sharing. As stored in TCRdb, this immuneACCESS dataset retains in-frame rearrangements with V and J assigned. A fraction of the clones does not appear; measured against another copy, unresolved V genes explain less than half of the discrepancy, and the remainder lacks a known reason. Clonal size and the V and J genes are those of that table, whereas D and trimming came from the DNA. This sample holds 120,000 to 150,000 clones; 75% to 80% were observed only once. Together, the top ten hold roughly 1.6% of the sample.

This TCR was recovered from a female donor in good health and CMV-seronegative. The sequencing input was PBMCs. The chain joins TRBV2 to TRBJ1-1, with TRBD1 matching 9 junction bases. The CDR3 loop reads CASIPVVDRGMNTEAFF. The DNA sequence reads TGTGCCAGCATCCCGGTAGTGGACAGGGGCATGAACACTGAAGCTTTCTTT.